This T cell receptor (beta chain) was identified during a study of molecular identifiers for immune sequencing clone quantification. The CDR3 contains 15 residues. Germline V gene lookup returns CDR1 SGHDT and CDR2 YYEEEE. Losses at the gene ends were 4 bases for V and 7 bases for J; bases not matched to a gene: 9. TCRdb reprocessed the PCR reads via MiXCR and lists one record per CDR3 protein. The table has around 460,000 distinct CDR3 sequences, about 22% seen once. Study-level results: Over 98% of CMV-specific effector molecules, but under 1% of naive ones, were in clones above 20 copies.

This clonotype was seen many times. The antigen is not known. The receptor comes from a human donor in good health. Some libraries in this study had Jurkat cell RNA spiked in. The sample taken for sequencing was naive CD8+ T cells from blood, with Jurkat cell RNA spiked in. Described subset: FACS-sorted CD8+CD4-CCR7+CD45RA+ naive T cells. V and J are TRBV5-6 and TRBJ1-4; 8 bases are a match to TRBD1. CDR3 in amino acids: CASSPGTGRPEKLFF. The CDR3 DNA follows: TGTGCCAGCAGCCCCGGGACAGGACGACCTGAAAAACTGTTTTTT.